What follows is one T cell receptor (beta chain) and its context. Its antigen is undetermined. This sample is drawn from a study of T cell responses to AZD1222 COVID-19 vaccine. Broader study findings: After two AZD1222 doses, spike-specific TCR breadth and depth rose versus day 0. Across the whole spike, CD4 TCRs peaked at regions 160-218 and 743-854.

Second-dose timings of about 4 or about 12 weeks were pooled. TCRdb's copy holds only in-frame clones and misses some; the assay was immunoSEQ multiplex PCR. The table lists roughly 150,000 clones, roughly 87% of them singletons. Unmatched junction bases numbered 3, after V lost 5 bases and J lost 1 base. Per the germline V gene, CDR1 is SEHNR and CDR2 is FQNEAQ (reference sequence). CDR3 length: 16 amino acids. This receptor was obtained from an adult who received the AZD1222 COVID-19 vaccine. The sample consisted of peripheral blood, taken 28 days after the second AZD1222 dose. V and J are TRBV7-9 and TRBJ2-5; TRBD2 matches at 14 bases. CDR3 nucleotide sequence: TGTGCCAGCAGCCTGGGACTAGCGGGGGTCCAAGAGACCCAGTACTTC. Its translation: CASSLGLAGVQETQYF.